This T cell receptor beta chain originates from a study of T cell repertoires in cytomegalovirus infection (dated by TCRdb to between 2019 and 2020). Broadly, across the study: Because public TCR beta signatures pointed to carriage of CMV infection together with the matching HLA type, the HLA type of each donor mattered for the analysis. What the study reported, not specific to this receptor: The ex vivo response was dominated by HLA-C-restricted CMV-specific TCR beta clonotypes, which also provided the single most frequent clonotype in two of eight donors. In both this cohort and an independent cohort of a few hundred donors, the cumulative frequency of public TCR beta family members distinguished carriers of CMV infection plus the relevant HLA type.

Including cysteine and phenylalanine, the CDR3 has 16 amino acids. Kept here is only the CDR3 DNA, which spans 48 bases and is read in frame from base 1. In the germline V gene, CDR1 corresponds to SGHTA and CDR2 to FQGNSA. Germline trimming amounts to 4 bases on V and 5 bases on J, with 11 as the count of junction bases outside the gene matches. These reads were obtained on an Illumina HiSeq 1500. TCRdb reworked the public reads: Q25 trimming with fastp, MiXCR clone assembly, productive beta chains retained. Rows merge per CDR3 protein into single entries with the most common DNA and genes. Across this sample there are roughly 300,000 distinct CDR3 sequences, with around a tenth seen only once. The ten largest clones add up to about 3.9% of the sample. This clonotype was picked up many times. Its antigen target is currently unknown. No per-base quality is available; no much larger clone lies one base away.

Input material: PBMCs. The TCR comes from a human donor in good health (CMV status not recorded). Some clones in this sample may be carry-over from other donors' samples. The rearranged chain carries TRBV7-2 and TRBJ1-1; TRBD1 matches 9 bases in the middle. The CDR3 amino acid sequence is: CASSSQGALRGTEAFF. At the DNA level, the sequence is TGTGCCAGCAGCTCACAGGGGGCGCTGAGAGGGACTGAAGCTTTCTTT.